The next 17 T cell receptor beta chains were all read from a single sample in a study of vaccination and CD4 T cells after COVID-19. The assay that was used to sequence DNA from cultured CD4+ T cells was the Oncomine TCR Beta short-read assay. TCRdb redid the calling of the PCR reads with MiXCR, one entry per CDR3 protein. The table records 14,000 or so distinct CDR3 sequences, around 24% of them present only once. The antigens of these receptors remain unknown. Sample treatment: approximately 9-day PBMC culture with coronavirus spike peptide pools or control peptides (ViraFEST assay). The sample here was CD4+ T cells from blood, cultured in vitro, taken after SARS-CoV-2 vaccination. Receptors originate from a human donor who had recovered from COVID-19.

This clonotype has more than one count but fewer than ten. The chain couples TRBV7-2 to TRBJ1-6, with D unclear. The CDR3 consists of 16 residues. CDR1 and CDR2 from the germline V gene are SGHTA and FQGNSA. The V end was cut by 0 bases, the J end by 5 bases, with 11 bases between. The CDR3 nucleotides read TGTGCCAGCAGCTTAGCGGGCCCCCGAAATAATTCACCCCTCCACTTT. Translating gives CASSLAGPRNNSPLHF.

In its sample, this clonotype is medium-sized. V gene TRBV7-2 combines with J gene TRBJ1-5; D unclear. Per the germline V gene, CDR1 is SGHTA and CDR2 is FQGNSA. The CDR3 is 14 amino acids. V lost 3 bases and J 4 bases, leaving 10 bases between the germline ends. The CDR3 DNA reads as TGTGCCAGCAGCTTCGACGGGAGAAATCAGCCCCAGCATTTT. Residues: CASSFDGRNQPQHF.

The rearrangement uses TRBV29-1 and TRBJ2-7, with TRBD2 as a possible D gene (6 bases). V lost 6 bases and J lost 7, with 22 bases in between. The CDR3 extends over 14 amino acids. The germline gives CDR1 SQVTM, CDR2 ANQGSEA. CDR3 amino acids: CSVDRHSGGREQYF. The CDR3 nucleotides read TGCAGCGTCGACCGCCATAGCGGCGGGCGGGAGCAGTACTTC.

This clonotype is deemed medium-sized. The V call is TRBV6-2 or TRBV6-3, the J call TRBJ2-5, with D maybe TRBD2 (5 bases). The CDR3 has 17 amino acids. V was trimmed by 0 bases and J by 5 bases, leaving 19 bases between them. Germline CDR1 MNHEY, CDR2 SVGEGT. The CDR3 DNA follows: TGTGCCAGCAGTTACTCTAGAGAGAGTGGGAGCAAGGAGACCCAGTACTTC. Amino acids: CASSYSRESGSKETQYF.

V usage is TRBV5-1 and J usage is TRBJ1-1; 9 bases fit TRBD1. The germline gives CDR1 SGHRS, CDR2 YFSETQ. The CDR3 is made up of 15 amino acids. Unmatched junction bases numbered 7, after V lost 4 bases and J lost 3 bases. The CDR3 bases are TGCGCCAGCAGCGTAGACAGGGGGTCTGACACTGAAGCTTTCTTT. Its protein is CASSVDRGSDTEAFF.

This clonotype is deemed medium-sized. The chain combines TRBV7-9 with TRBJ1-2; unclear D gene. The CDR3 runs 14 residues. The V end lost 0 bases, the J end lost 8 bases, and 13 bases lay between the germline ends. Germline V CDR1 and CDR2: SEHNR, FQNEAQ (reference sequence). As DNA, the CDR3 is TGTGCCAGCAGCTTAGCAGGGCAGTCTACCGGCTACACCTTC. This gives the protein CASSLAGQSTGYTF.

This clonotype was counted only a few times. This chain connects TRBV11-2 to TRBJ2-1; D may be TRBD2 (6 bases). The CDR3 sequence is 19 residues long. The V gene's germline CDR1 is SGHAT and CDR2 FQNNGV. The V gene lost 1 base and the J gene lost 7 bases, with 26 bases spanning the gap. CDR3: CASSLGVSLSGPLENEQFF. CDR3 nucleotide sequence: TGTGCCAGCAGCTTAGGGGTCAGTCTAAGCGGGCCACTTGAGAATGAGCAGTTCTTC.

The chain combines TRBV15 with TRBJ2-7; D uncertain. The length of the CDR3 is 15 residues. Germline V gene lookup returns CDR1 LNHNV and CDR2 YYDKDF (reference sequence). The V end lost 0 bases, the J end lost 2 bases, and 11 bases lay between the germline ends. The CDR3 region has the DNA TGTGCCACCAGCAGAGATAAAGCGCGCGCCTACGAGCAGTACTTC. This codes for CATSRDKARAYEQYF.

J is TRBJ1-5 and V is TRBV6-2 or TRBV6-3; D not resolved. In germline, CDR1 is MNHEY, CDR2 SVGEGT. The CDR3 length is 12 residues. V was pared by 0 bases and J by 6 bases, with 3 bases between. As DNA, the CDR3 is TGTGCCAGCAGTTACTCGGTTCAGCCCCAGCATTTT. Protein product: CASSYSVQPQHF.

The chain recombines TRBV5-1 with TRBJ2-1; no clear D gene. Trimming cost V 4 bases and J 2 bases, with 13 bases left between them. Germline loops: CDR1 SGHRS, CDR2 YFSETQ. The CDR3 spans 15 residues. DNA for the CDR3: TGCGCCAGCAGCCCTAGGACGGACCCCTACAATGAGCAGTTCTTC. The encoded protein is CASSPRTDPYNEQFF. Looking up the rest from reference TRBV5-1 and TRBJ2-1 gives the full variable domain: KAGVTQTPRYLIKTRGQQVTLSCSPISGHRSVSWYQQTPGQGLQFLFEYFSETQRNKGNFPGRFSGRQFSNSRSEMNVSTLELGDSALYLCASSPRTDPYNEQFFGPGTRLTVL.

This clonotype was seen only a few times. The chain joins TRBV20-1 to TRBJ2-1; D is ambiguous. Looked up from germline, CDR1 is DFQATT and CDR2 is SNEGSKA (reference sequence). This CDR3 comprises 10 residues. The CDR3 region has the DNA TGCAGCGCGGACTACAATGAGCAGTTCTTC. The encoded protein is CSADYNEQFF.

This chain uses TRBV28 with TRBJ2-5; 12 positions match TRBD2. Germline CDR1 reads MDHEN; CDR2 reads SYDVKM. V lost 6 bases to trimming and J lost 5 bases; unmatched junction nucleotides: 10. This CDR3 has 16 amino acids. This CDR3 reads CASSRILAGGGETQYF. As DNA, the CDR3 is TGTGCCAGCAGCCGAATTCTAGCGGGGGGGGGGGAGACCCAGTACTTC.

As concerns this clonotype: The junction departs from germline at one end; a sequencing error may be responsible. The J gene is TRBJ1-5, the V gene TRBV7-9; D might be TRBD1 (5 bases). The germline CDR1 and CDR2 sequences are SEHNR and FQNEAQ (reference sequence). The CDR3 is 14 residues long. This chain's CDR3 is CVSSRQYSNQPQHF. The CDR3 DNA sequence: TGTGTCAGCAGCCGACAGTATAGCAATCAGCCCCAGCATTTT.

By sample fraction, this clonotype is medium-sized (0.01 to 0.1%). The rearrangement links TRBV27 to TRBJ2-2, with unresolved D. From germline, CDR1 is MNHEY and CDR2 SMNVEV (reference sequence). Trimming took 5 bases from V and 3 from J, leaving 7 bases between them. The CDR3 covers 13 residues. This CDR3 reads CASSPYYTGELFF. In DNA, the CDR3 is TGTGCCAGCAGTCCTTACTACACCGGGGAGCTGTTTTTT.

The chain couples TRBV5-5 to TRBJ1-6, with D possibly TRBD1 on 5 matching bases. The CDR3 covers 14 residues. The V gene lost 0 bases and the J gene lost 7 bases, with 8 bases spanning the gap. The V gene's germline CDR1 is SGHKS and CDR2 YYEKEE (reference sequence). The CDR3 DNA is TGTGCCAGCAGCTTGGCGGGGGTGAATTCACCCCTCCACTTT. It codes for CASSLAGVNSPLHF.

The gene calls are TRBV20-1 and TRBJ2-5; maybe TRBD2 (5 bases). This CDR3 is 11 amino acids long. V was trimmed by 5 bases and J by 5 bases, leaving 9 bases between them. The V gene's germline CDR1 is DFQATT and CDR2 SNEGSKA (reference sequence). The CDR3 DNA sequence: TGCAGTGCTCTCCCGGGGGAGACCCAGTACTTC. Translation: CSALPGETQYF.

This clonotype has more than one count but fewer than ten. This chain uses TRBV6-5 with TRBJ2-3; 7 bases agree with TRBD2. The germline CDR1 and CDR2 sequences are MNHEY and SVGAGI. With V trimmed by 4 bases and J by 0 bases, 4 bases remained unmatched. This CDR3 comprises 15 residues. The CDR3 region has the DNA TGTGCCAGCAGTTCGAGCGGGACTAGCACAGATACGCAGTATTTT. It is translated as CASSSSGTSTDTQYF.